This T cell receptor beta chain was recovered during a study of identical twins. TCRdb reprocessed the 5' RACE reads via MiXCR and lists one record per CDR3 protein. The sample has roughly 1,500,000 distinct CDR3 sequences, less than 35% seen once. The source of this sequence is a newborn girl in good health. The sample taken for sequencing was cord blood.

The CDR3 nucleotides read TGTGCCAGCAGCTTAGGGTTCTTGGACAGCTTCAACTATGGCTACACCTTC. Amino acid sequence: CASSLGFLDSFNYGYTF. V gene TRBV7-2 combines with J gene TRBJ1-2, with D possibly being TRBD1 (6 bases). Germline V gene data show CDR1 as SGHTA and CDR2 as FQGNSA. This CDR3 comprises 17 residues. Trimming took 1 base from V and 2 from J, leaving 17 bases between them.